A single sample gave rise to the 32 T cell receptor beta chains below, sequenced in a study of chemoradiotherapy in HPV16-positive cancers (dated by TCRdb to 2022 to 2024). Libraries came from the immunoSEQ multiplex PCR assay. Entries here come from immuneACCESS through TCRdb and include only in-frame sequences with V and J called. Some clones fail to appear in such tables; in the studies checked, an unresolved V gene covers under half of the shortfall, and the cause of the remainder is unknown. This sample gives 53,000 or so clones in total; roughly nine tenths of them show up just once. Of the sample, around 3.5% falls within the top ten clones. This specimen consisted of blood, obtained from a patient who underwent chemoradiotherapy. Receptor source: a human donor with HPV-associated anogenital cancer.

CDR3 protein: CAWNGLSSTDTQYF. Here the CDR3 DNA reads TGTGCCTGGAATGGACTATCTAGCACAGATACGCAGTATTTT. The chain employs TRBV30 and TRBJ2-3; TRBD2 is a possible D gene (6 bases). The CDR3 totals 14 residues. V was shortened by 4 bases and J by 0 bases, with 11 bases between the two germline ends. Germline assignment: CDR1 GTSNPN and CDR2 SVGIG (reference sequence).

The V gene is TRBV27, the J gene TRBJ2-7; D is unclear. The CDR3 length is 12 residues. Trimming pared 5 bases from V and 4 bases from J, leaving 9 bases between. Germline CDR1 MNHEY, CDR2 SMNVEV (reference sequence). The chain's CDR3 is CASSPAKYEQYF. The DNA of the CDR3 is TGTGCCAGCAGTCCTGCAAAATACGAGCAGTACTTC.

The V and J genes are TRBV11-2 and TRBJ2-1; TRBD1 agrees at 8 bases. Germline assignment: CDR1 SGHAT and CDR2 FQNNGV. V shed 7 bases, J shed 4 bases, and the junction held 9 bases outside the gene matches. This CDR3 spans 15 amino acids. The CDR3 DNA follows: TGTGCCAGCACCCCTCCCGGACAGGGATACAATGAGCAGTTCTTC. This sequence encodes CASTPPGQGYNEQFF.

The chain has TRBV18 and TRBJ1-1; 8 bases fit TRBD1. Germline CDR1 is KGHSH and CDR2 is LQKENI. V shed 5 bases and J 4 bases; nucleotides not matched to a gene: 3. This CDR3 has 13 amino acids. This CDR3 is CASSVDRVTEAFF. The CDR3 DNA is TGTGCCAGCTCAGTGGACAGGGTCACTGAAGCTTTCTTT.

V is TRBV18 and J is TRBJ2-5, with 9 bases aligning to TRBD1. The closer fit of TRBJ2-7 to the DNA end suggests the J call may be wrong. Germline V gene lookup returns CDR1 KGHSH and CDR2 LQKENI. The CDR3 length is 14 residues. DNA for the CDR3: TGTGCCAGCTCACCGGGACAGGGTACGTACGAGCAGTACTTC. It codes for CASSPGQGTYEQYF.

The chain employs TRBV18 and TRBJ1-2, with 8 nucleotides matching TRBD1. The length of the CDR3 is 15 residues. Germline V gene lookup returns CDR1 KGHSH and CDR2 LQKENI. J gave up 0 bases and V 5 bases, and 5 bases lay outside the gene matches. CDR3 nucleotide sequence: TGTGCCAGCTCATCGACAGGGGACCCTAACTATGGCTACACCTTC. Protein: CASSSTGDPNYGYTF.

The V gene is TRBV7-2, the J gene TRBJ2-7; 10 bases map to TRBD2. The CDR3 has 18 amino acids. V dropped 1 base and J dropped 9; count of bases not matched to a gene: 18. Germline CDR1 and CDR2: SGHTA and FQGNSA. For the CDR3, the DNA is TGTGCCAGCAGCTTAGTCCCCACCCTCGGAGCGGGAGGGCAAGGGCAGTACTTC. Its protein is CASSLVPTLGAGGQGQYF.

This sequence joins TRBV6-5 and TRBJ2-2; D gene uncertain. This CDR3 is 12 amino acids long. Germline CDR1 MNHEY, CDR2 SVGAGI. The germline V and J ends were trimmed by 5 bases and 3 bases, with 4 bases remaining between them. CDR3 in amino acids: CASSRDTGELFF. Written as DNA, the CDR3 is TGTGCCAGCAGTCGGGACACCGGGGAGCTGTTTTTT.

This clone appeared once. This chain uses TRBV29-1 with TRBJ2-1, with 7 bases matching TRBD2. CDR3 size: 16 residues. Germline CDR1 reads SQVTM; CDR2 reads ANQGSEA. V gave up 4 bases and J gave up 3 bases; unmatched junction bases: 12. The chain's CDR3 is CSVVGLAVSGYNEQFF. As DNA, the CDR3 is TGCAGCGTTGTTGGGCTAGCGGTGTCCGGCTACAATGAGCAGTTCTTC.

The rearrangement links TRBV15 to TRBJ1-2; D may be TRBD1 (6 bases). Germline loops: CDR1 LNHNV, CDR2 YYDKDF (reference sequence). V was pared by 3 bases and J by 0 bases, with 14 bases between. The CDR3 contains 16 residues. The CDR3 loop reads CATSRLDRPSNYGYTF. The CDR3 DNA is TGTGCCACCAGCAGGCTGGACAGACCTTCTAACTATGGCTACACCTTC.

The rearrangement uses TRBV11-3 and TRBJ2-5; 10 positions match TRBD2. The J segment lost 4 bases and the V segment lost 3 bases, leaving 5 bases of the junction unmatched. CDR3 size: 15 residues. Germline CDR1 and CDR2: SGHNT and YENEEA. DNA for the CDR3: TGTGCCAGCAGCTTTACAGCGGGAGGGGGAGAGACCCAGTACTTC. Its protein product is CASSFTAGGGETQYF.

The chain joins TRBV4-1 to TRBJ2-1; weak D call: TRBD2 (5 bases). This CDR3 has 15 residues. Germline V CDR1 and CDR2: MGHRA, YSYEKL. The V gene lost 4 bases and the J gene lost 0 bases, with 10 bases spanning the gap. The CDR3 loop is CASSPAVSSYNEQFF. CDR3 coding DNA: TGCGCCAGCAGCCCAGCGGTGAGCTCCTACAATGAGCAGTTCTTC.

The chain combines TRBV19 with TRBJ1-4, with 8 bases lining up with TRBD1. The trim removed 5 bases at V and 7 bases at J, leaving 9 bases unmatched. CDR1 is LNHDA, CDR2 SQIVND, per germline (reference sequence). The CDR3 is made up of 15 amino acids. CDR3 amino acids: CASSSPGGLGEKLFF. The CDR3 bases are TGTGCCAGTAGTTCCCCAGGGGGCCTTGGTGAAAAACTGTTTTTT.

The V and J genes are TRBV5-4 and TRBJ2-6; D gene uncertain. Looked up from germline, CDR1 is SGHNT and CDR2 is YYREEE (reference sequence). Trimming pared 4 bases from V and 0 bases from J, leaving 8 bases between. The CDR3 spans 15 residues. The CDR3 here is CASSLRLSGANVLTF. DNA of the CDR3: TGTGCCAGCAGCCTCAGACTCTCTGGGGCCAACGTCCTGACTTTC.

This clone was counted a few times. This chain uses TRBV19 with TRBJ2-3; 9 bases are a match to TRBD1. Germline V gene sequence: CDR1 LNHDA, CDR2 SQIVND (reference sequence). This CDR3 has 14 residues. V was clipped by 5 bases and J by 5 bases; unmatched bases: 5. The CDR3 DNA follows: TGTGCCAGTAGTCTACAGGGGGCCGGAGATACGCAGTATTTT. Translated, it gives CASSLQGAGDTQYF.

V and J are TRBV7-2 and TRBJ2-7, with 10 bases that match TRBD1. V trimming: 0 bases; J trimming: 9 bases; junction bases outside the gene matches: 11. The germline V gene encodes CDR1 SGHTA and CDR2 FQGNSA. The CDR3 consists of 16 residues. The CDR3 sequence: CASSLASTGGAGRQYF. In nucleotides, the CDR3 is TGTGCCAGCAGCTTAGCGTCGACAGGGGGCGCGGGACGGCAGTACTTC.

The chain links TRBV19 to TRBJ2-5, with 11 bases lining up with TRBD2. Germline lookup yields CDR1 LNHDA and CDR2 SQIVND (reference sequence). The length of the CDR3 is 18 residues. V was pared by 3 bases and J by 1 base, with 10 bases of the junction left unmatched. DNA of the CDR3: TGTGCCAGTAGTATCCATAGCGGGGGGGCCTCAATCCAAGAGACCCAGTACTTC. This sequence encodes CASSIHSGGASIQETQYF. Complete variable domain (other parts from reference TRBV19 and TRBJ2-5): DGGITQSPKYLFRKEGQNVTLSCEQNLNHDAMYWYRQDPGQGLRLIYYSQIVNDFQKGDIAEGYSVSREKKESFPLTVTSAQKNPTAFYLCASSIHSGGASIQETQYFGPGTRLLVL.

The chain uses TRBV7-6 and TRBJ2-7; D remains unclear. The CDR3 runs to 13 residues. Looked up from germline, CDR1 is SGHVS and CDR2 is FNYEAQ. Trimming took off 5 bases at V and 4 bases at J, with 12 bases between the two ends. The DNA for the CDR3 is TGTGCCAGCAGCCTTCAGAAGAATTACGAGCAGTACTTC. It specifies CASSLQKNYEQYF.

This chain uses TRBV2 with TRBJ1-5; D perhaps matches TRBD1 (5 bases). The germline V and J ends were trimmed by 3 bases and 0 bases, with 6 bases remaining between them. The CDR3 spans 14 residues. CDR1 and CDR2 from the germline V gene are SNHLY and FYNNEI. The CDR3 sequence is CASSEGDSNQPQHF. In nucleotides, the CDR3 is TGTGCCAGCAGTGAGGGGGATAGCAATCAGCCCCAGCATTTT.

The chain is built from TRBV18 and TRBJ1-1; D perhaps matches TRBD1 (5 bases). Germline V CDR1 and CDR2: KGHSH, LQKENI. CDR3 size: 14 residues. Trimming pared 4 bases from V and 2 bases from J, leaving 11 bases between. CDR3 nucleotides: TGTGCCAGCTCACTCCAGGGTTATAACACTGAAGCTTTCTTT. Its translation: CASSLQGYNTEAFF.

The count of this clone is one. The chain uses TRBV5-8 and TRBJ2-5; D tentatively reads TRBD1 or TRBD2 (6 bases each). V was clipped by 4 bases and J by 1 base, with 14 bases between them. Per germline, CDR1 SGHTS and CDR2 YDEGEE. The CDR3 is 15 residues long. CDR3 in DNA: TGTGCCAGCAGCCTACTGGAGGGGGGCCAAGAGACCCAGTACTTC. Translating it yields CASSLLEGGQETQYF.

The chain is built from TRBV28 and TRBJ1-1; 8 bases are a match to TRBD1. J gave up 5 bases and V 5 bases, and 4 bases lay outside the gene matches. The CDR3 contains 13 residues. Germline lookup yields CDR1 MDHEN and CDR2 SYDVKM. DNA for the CDR3: TGTGCCAGCAGTAAAACAGGGGGGACTGAAGCTTTCTTT. Its translation: CASSKTGGTEAFF.

The table lists this clone with a count of one. The V gene is TRBV10-1, the J gene TRBJ1-1; D uncertain. The CDR3 has 14 amino acids. Trimming left V 2 bases short and J 0 bases short, with 7 bases between. Germline V gene lookup returns CDR1 WNHNN and CDR2 SYGVQD (reference sequence). In DNA form, the CDR3 reads TGCGCCAGCAGTGAGGGCAGCTTGAACACTGAAGCTTTCTTT. Translating it yields CASSEGSLNTEAFF.

V usage is TRBV6-1 and J usage is TRBJ1-2; 11 nucleotides align to TRBD1. The CDR3 is made up of 14 amino acids. V gave up 7 bases and J gave up 4 bases; unmatched junction bases: 5. Germline V CDR1 and CDR2: MNHNS, SASEGT. CDR3 sequence (DNA): TGTGCCAGCACCCCGGGACAGGGGGTCTATGGCTACACCTTC. Protein sequence: CASTPGQGVYGYTF.

V is TRBV13 and J is TRBJ2-7; 7 nucleotides match TRBD2. The length of the CDR3 is 14 residues. V was pared by 4 bases and J by 6 bases, with 9 bases of the junction left unmatched. Germline V gene data show CDR1 as PRHDT and CDR2 as FYEKMQ (reference sequence). The CDR3: CASSSGLNGSEQYF. For the CDR3, the DNA is TGTGCCAGCAGCTCGGGACTAAATGGTTCCGAGCAGTACTTC.

This chain joins TRBV9 and TRBJ1-2; D is unresolved. There are 12 residues in the CDR3. V lost 0 bases, J lost 7 bases, and 7 bases lay in between. Germline CDR1 reads SGDLS; CDR2 reads YYNGEE. In nucleotides, the CDR3 is TGTGCCAGCAGCGTAGCCTTCGGTGGCTACACCTTC. Translating it yields CASSVAFGGYTF.

This clone was detected once. This rearrangement joins TRBV5-5 to TRBJ1-1; D gene ambiguous. The CDR3 runs to 12 residues. Germline V gives CDR1 SGHKS, CDR2 YYEKEE (reference sequence). Trimming took 4 bases from V and 5 from J, leaving 9 bases between them. This chain's CDR3 is CASSHLQTEAFF. CDR3 sequence (DNA): TGTGCCAGCAGCCACCTACAGACTGAAGCTTTCTTT.

V gene TRBV15 combines with J gene TRBJ2-5, with D unclear. The V gene lost 0 bases and the J gene lost 2 bases, with 10 bases spanning the gap. This CDR3 has 15 amino acids. Germline CDR1 reads LNHNV; CDR2 reads YYDKDF (reference sequence). CDR3 in DNA: TGTGCCACCAGCAGAGAAAAGACACAACAAGAGACCCAGTACTTC. It yields the protein CATSREKTQQETQYF.

This clone came up a few times. The chain employs TRBV6-1 and TRBJ1-2, with a possible D match to TRBD1 (5 bases). This CDR3 region has 15 residues. Trimming stripped 2 bases from V and 4 bases from J, with 14 bases between. In germline, CDR1 is MNHNS, CDR2 SASEGT. CDR3 loop: CASSERSGGLYGYTF. CDR3 coding DNA: TGTGCCAGCAGTGAACGGTCGGGGGGTCTCTATGGCTACACCTTC.

The chain uses TRBV5-1 and TRBJ1-5, with a possible D match to TRBD1 (6 bases). CDR3 length equals 15 residues. CDR1 is SGHRS and CDR2 is YFSETQ in the germline V gene. Trimming left V 4 bases short and J 0 bases short, with 11 bases between. The CDR3: CASSLGTISNQPQHF. The DNA of the CDR3 is TGCGCCAGCAGCCTTGGGACAATTAGCAATCAGCCCCAGCATTTT.

The chain couples TRBV6-4 to TRBJ2-1, with D unresolved. Germline lookup yields CDR1 MRHNA and CDR2 SNTAGT. Trimming took off 6 bases at V and 5 bases at J, with 11 bases between the two ends. This CDR3 comprises 13 residues. The CDR3 DNA follows: TGTGCCAGCAGCGACCGTGACAACAATGAGCAGTTCTTC. Encoded protein: CASSDRDNNEQFF.

The V and J genes are TRBV11-2 and TRBJ2-6; either TRBD1 or TRBD2 may supply D (7 bases each). Trimming cost V 5 bases and J 0 bases, with 14 bases left between them. Germline V CDR1 and CDR2: SGHAT, FQNNGV. The CDR3 runs 17 residues. The CDR3 coding sequence is TGTGCCAGCAGCCGAGCGGGACAGCGCTCTGGGGCCAACGTCCTGACTTTC. Translated: CASSRAGQRSGANVLTF.